This T cell receptor (beta chain) stems from a study of siplizumab effects on memory and regulatory T cells. Note on this clone: The antigen remains unidentified.

Overall study findings and caveats: Siplizumab cultures yielded proliferating Tregs whose suppressive function was not confirmed. Contribution to the alloresponse seemed major for naive T cells, which also seemed more diverse than memory cells. Of the alloreactive clones, only a minor fraction mapped to unstimulated subsets. Alloreactive sequences from unstimulated CD4+ memory cells fell significantly with siplizumab.

The assay was immunoSEQ multiplex PCR, and TCRdb's table has in-frame clones only and misses some. This table holds about 50,000 clones, approximately 93% found once. V was shortened by 8 bases and J by 10 bases, with 21 bases between the two germline ends. This CDR3 has 14 amino acids. The germline V gene has CDR1 MDHEN and CDR2 SYDVKM. The source is a human donor in good health. The chain carries TRBV28 and TRBJ2-1, with D possibly matching TRBD2 (8 bases). Sequencing used CD8+ T cells sorted from blood. The CDR3 region has the DNA TGTGCCAGCCGAACTAGCGGAGGGGGCTGGGAGCAGTTCTTC. Its translation is CASRTSGGGWEQFF.